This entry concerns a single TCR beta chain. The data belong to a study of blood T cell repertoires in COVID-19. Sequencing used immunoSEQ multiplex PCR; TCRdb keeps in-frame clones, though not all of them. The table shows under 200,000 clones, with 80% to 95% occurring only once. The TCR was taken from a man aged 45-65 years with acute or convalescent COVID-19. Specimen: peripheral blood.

This chain's CDR3 is CVSRTASGVNEQFF. CDR3 coding DNA: TGTGTATCCCGGACGGCTAGCGGGGTTAATGAGCAGTTCTTC. The chain links TRBV7-9 to TRBJ2-1; TRBD2 matches at 9 bases. The CDR3 is made up of 14 amino acids. Germline loops: CDR1 SEHNR, CDR2 FQNEAQ (reference sequence).